One sample yielded the 20 T cell receptor beta chains listed below, sequenced in a study of shared clonotypes between healthy human individuals. The repertoire was sequenced with immunoSEQ multiplex PCR; TCRdb's copy has only in-frame clones and lacks some. The sample holds 2 million to 2.5 million clones, about 94% seen once. Sequencing was performed on naive CD4+ T cells sorted from blood. The subset here: CD45RA+ positively selected. The receptor source for this set is a man aged 18 to 30 in good health.

The chain uses TRBV10-1 and TRBJ2-2; D unresolved. Trimming took 4 bases from V and 8 from J, leaving 11 bases between them. CDR1 is WNHNN and CDR2 is SYGVQD in the germline V gene (reference sequence). This CDR3 spans 13 amino acids. The CDR3 bases are TGCGCCAGCAGTGCACGGGTGAGGGGGGAGCTGTTTTTT. Its protein is CASSARVRGELFF.

This clone was recorded once. The genes are TRBV11-2 and TRBJ2-7; TRBD1 matches 9 bases. V shed 5 bases, J shed 3 bases, and the junction held 8 bases outside the gene matches. This CDR3 contains 15 residues. The germline CDR1 and CDR2 sequences are SGHAT and FQNNGV. The CDR3 region has the DNA TGTGCCAGCAGCGACCCGGGACAGGGTAACTACGAGCAGTACTTC. It specifies CASSDPGQGNYEQYF.

The CDR3 bases are TGTGCCAGCAGCGTAGCATCGGGGATCTATGGCTACACCTTC. Protein sequence: CASSVASGIYGYTF. This sequence joins TRBV9 and TRBJ1-2; no clear D gene. This CDR3 has 14 residues. Germline V gene sequence: CDR1 SGDLS, CDR2 YYNGEE. V lost 0 bases to trimming and J lost 4 bases, with 10 bases between them.

V usage is TRBV2 and J usage is TRBJ1-3; no clear D gene. CDR1 and CDR2 from the germline V gene are SNHLY and FYNNEI. V shed 2 bases and J shed 3 bases, with 5 bases lying between them. This CDR3 contains 13 residues. The CDR3 DNA sequence: TGTGCCAGCAGTGAATGGGTTGGAAACACCATATATTTT. This sequence encodes CASSEWVGNTIYF.

The V and J genes are TRBV6-1 and TRBJ2-5; 8 bases are a match to TRBD2. The CDR3 is made up of 15 amino acids. With V trimmed by 4 bases and J by 4 bases, 8 bases remained unmatched. The germline gives CDR1 MNHNS, CDR2 SASEGT. CDR3: CASSVGGDAAETQYF. In DNA form, the CDR3 reads TGTGCCAGCAGTGTCGGGGGGGACGCGGCAGAGACCCAGTACTTC.

This clone was observed a handful of times. The genes are TRBV6-5 and TRBJ2-7, with a weak D call TRBD1 (5 bases). The CDR3 is 13 amino acids. CDR1 and CDR2 from the germline V gene are MNHEY and SVGAGI. Trimming took off 6 bases at V and 11 bases at J, with 20 bases between the two ends. CDR3 nucleotides: TGTGCCAGCAGGGTCCCAGGGATTGACATTGAGTACTTC. Protein product: CASRVPGIDIEYF.

The rearrangement links TRBV6-1 to TRBJ2-7; possibly TRBD1 for D (6 bases). This CDR3 is built from 13 residues. V was pared by 8 bases and J by 1 base, with 12 bases between. Germline V lookup: CDR1 MNHNS, CDR2 SASEGT. CDR3 protein: CASYWGPSYEQYF. The CDR3 DNA reads TGTGCCAGCTACTGGGGGCCTTCCTACGAGCAGTACTTC.

Concerning this clone itself: Other DNA sequences from this sample encode an identical CDR3 as well. The genes are TRBV6-1 and TRBJ1-2; 8 nucleotides agree with TRBD1. Looked up from germline, CDR1 is MNHNS and CDR2 is SASEGT. CDR3 length equals 13 residues. V gave up 6 bases and J gave up 8 bases; unmatched junction bases: 8. CDR3 residues: CASSEDRVGGYTF. DNA for the CDR3: TGTGCCAGCAGCGAGGACAGGGTGGGCGGCTACACCTTC.

The V and J genes are TRBV28 and TRBJ2-5, with D maybe TRBD1 (5 bases). CDR3 length equals 13 residues. Germline CDR1 and CDR2: MDHEN and SYDVKM. Trimming cost V 5 bases and J 4 bases, with 11 bases left between them. The CDR3 here is CASSDPGRETQYF. The CDR3 DNA sequence: TGTGCCAGCAGTGACCCAGGGCGAGAGACCCAGTACTTC.

This chain's CDR3 is CASSQDQQSTNYGYTF. CDR3 bases: TGCGCCAGCAGCCAAGATCAGCAGTCAACTAACTATGGCTACACCTTC. V is TRBV4-3 and J is TRBJ1-2; D is unclear. The CDR3 sequence is 16 residues long. Germline V CDR1 and CDR2: LGHNA, YSLEER. The V gene lost 0 bases and the J gene lost 0 bases, with 11 bases spanning the gap.

A remark on this clone: Within the sample, other DNA sequences also encode this same CDR3. The chain has TRBV30 and TRBJ1-2; no firm D call. The CDR3 contains 11 residues. The V end lost 1 base, the J end lost 5 bases, and 5 bases lay between the germline ends. The germline gives CDR1 GTSNPN, CDR2 SVGIG (reference sequence). The CDR3 here is CAWSGGYGYTF. DNA of the CDR3: TGTGCCTGGAGTGGGGGATATGGCTACACCTTC.

This clone has a single count. Within the sample, other DNA sequences also encode this same CDR3. The genes are TRBV4-1 and TRBJ1-5; unclear D gene. The CDR3 loop spans 16 amino acids. The germline CDR1 and CDR2 sequences are MGHRA and YSYEKL. V lost 0 bases to trimming and J lost 0 bases, with 9 bases between them. Here the CDR3 reads CASSQEGGNSNQPQHF. The CDR3 region has the DNA TGCGCCAGCAGCCAAGAAGGAGGGAATAGCAATCAGCCCCAGCATTTT.

There are a few counts of this clone. This chain joins TRBV19 and TRBJ1-5; no clear D. This CDR3 comprises 12 residues. Trimming left V 3 bases short and J 3 bases short, with 3 bases between. Germline V CDR1 and CDR2: LNHDA, SQIVND (reference sequence). The CDR3 reads CASSMVNQPQHF. For the CDR3, the DNA is TGTGCCAGTAGTATGGTCAATCAGCCCCAGCATTTT.

The genes are TRBV5-6 and TRBJ2-5; D perhaps matches TRBD2 (5 bases). CDR3 length: 15 residues. CDR1 and CDR2 from the germline V gene are SGHDT and YYEEEE. Trimming removed 2 bases from V and 3 bases from J, with 14 bases in between. The CDR3 spells CASSFSRASKETQYF. The CDR3 coding sequence is TGTGCCAGCAGCTTCTCTCGGGCTAGCAAAGAGACCCAGTACTTC. Filled out from reference TRBV5-6 and TRBJ2-5, the complete variable domain reads DAGVTQSPTHLIKTRGQQVTLRCSPKSGHDTVSWYQQALGQGPQFIFQYYEEEERQRGNFPDRFSGHQFPNYSSELNVNALLLGDSALYLCASSFSRASKETQYFGPGTRLLVL.

In this sample, this clone turned up once. The chain is built from TRBV30 and TRBJ1-6; maybe TRBD1 (5 bases). Germline lookup yields CDR1 GTSNPN and CDR2 SVGIG (reference sequence). The CDR3 consists of 13 residues. Trimming pared 2 bases from V and 8 bases from J, leaving 10 bases between. The CDR3 DNA follows: TGTGCCTGGAGTAGGGTAGGGGATTCACCCCTCCACTTT. As protein: CAWSRVGDSPLHF.

The J gene is TRBJ1-6, the V gene TRBV30; D remains unclear. The CDR3 length is 12 residues. Germline V gene lookup returns CDR1 GTSNPN and CDR2 SVGIG (reference sequence). V was trimmed by 5 bases and J by 7 bases, leaving 9 bases between them. In DNA, the CDR3 is TGTGCCTGGGGACTGAACAATTCACCCCTCCACTTT. It codes for CAWGLNNSPLHF.

The gene calls are TRBV11-2 and TRBJ1-4; D ambiguous. The CDR3 length is 15 residues. V lost 1 base and J lost 0, with 6 bases in between. Germline assignment: CDR1 SGHAT and CDR2 FQNNGV. The CDR3: CASSLAATTNEKLFF. CDR3 DNA: TGTGCCAGCAGCTTAGCGGCAACAACTAATGAAAAACTGTTTTTT.

V and J are TRBV5-1 and TRBJ2-1; 12 nucleotides align to TRBD1. The V segment lost 4 bases and the J segment 3 bases; nucleotides outside the gene matches: 5. Germline V CDR1 and CDR2: SGHRS, YFSETQ. The CDR3 runs to 16 residues. CDR3 loop: CASSPGQGAVYNEQFF. The CDR3 DNA follows: TGCGCCAGCAGCCCGGGACAGGGGGCGGTCTACAATGAGCAGTTCTTC.

The V gene is TRBV19, the J gene TRBJ1-6, with TRBD1 as a possible D gene (5 bases). Germline V CDR1 and CDR2: LNHDA, SQIVND (reference sequence). The V end was cut by 3 bases, the J end by 4 bases, with 13 bases between. This CDR3 spans 16 amino acids. CDR3 loop: CASSMGLAAYNSPLHF. The DNA for the CDR3 is TGTGCCAGTAGTATGGGGCTGGCAGCGTATAATTCACCCCTCCACTTT.

The chain joins TRBV18 to TRBJ2-3; 12 bases are a match to TRBD1. V trimming: 6 bases; J trimming: 6 bases; junction bases outside the gene matches: 7. The CDR3 sequence is 15 residues long. CDR1 KGHSH and CDR2 LQKENI come from the germline V gene. The DNA of the CDR3 is TGTGCCAGCTCGCAGGGACAGGGGGCATTTGATACGCAGTATTTT. The encoded protein is CASSQGQGAFDTQYF.